What follows are 20 T cell receptor beta chains derived from one specimen sequenced in a study of Ad26.COV2.S vaccination and SARS-CoV-2 variants. Here immunoSEQ multiplex PCR was the method, and the copy in TCRdb shows in-frame clones only, minus some. The repertoire includes about 250,000 clones, about 90% of them detected once, and 2.5% to 3.5% sits in the top ten. Specified treatment: around 19 received Ad26.COV2.S at low or high dose, single or two shots; 5 received placebo; per-sample allocation not given. Collection of the samples took place on day 63 after the first injection of vaccine or placebo. The specimen comprised peripheral blood, sampled in a trial of Ad26.COV2.S vaccine versus placebo. Receptors originate from a person between 18 and 65 years old who received the Ad26.COV2.S COVID-19 vaccine or a placebo.

CDR3 bases: TGTGCCAGCAGTTACGGTGGCGAAATTACCTGGGGCTACACCTTC. Translation gives CASSYGGEITWGYTF. The V and J genes are TRBV6-5 and TRBJ1-2, with D unclear. The CDR3 sequence is 15 residues long. V was pared by 2 bases and J by 8 bases, with 18 bases between. Germline CDR1 MNHEY, CDR2 SVGAGI.

The gene calls are TRBV28 and TRBJ1-5, with D perhaps matching TRBD1 (6 bases). This CDR3 has 16 amino acids. The V and J ends lost 6 bases and 1 base respectively, with 16 bases between them. Germline lookup yields CDR1 MDHEN and CDR2 SYDVKM. The CDR3 DNA is TGTGCCAGCAGCAGCACCAGGGGTGCGAGCAATCAGCCCCAGCATTTT. It codes for CASSSTRGASNQPQHF. The variable domain in full, with the rest retrieved from reference TRBV28 and TRBJ1-5, is DVKVTQSSRYLVKRTGEKVFLECVQDMDHENMFWYRQDPGLGLRLIYFSYDVKMKEKGDIPEGYSVSREKKERFSLILESASTNQTSMYLCASSSTRGASNQPQHFGDGTRLSIL.

This chain links TRBV19 with TRBJ2-5; D unresolved. CDR1 and CDR2 from the germline V gene are LNHDA and SQIVND (reference sequence). Trimming took off 2 bases at V and 3 bases at J, with 7 bases between the two ends. This CDR3 spans 13 amino acids. CDR3 loop: CASSIKGKETQYF. The CDR3 DNA is TGTGCCAGTAGTATAAAAGGGAAAGAGACCCAGTACTTC.

The chain couples TRBV7-9 to TRBJ1-3; 9 nucleotides align to TRBD1. Germline CDR1 and CDR2: SEHNR and FQNEAQ (reference sequence). The CDR3 runs to 15 residues. Trimming removed 10 bases from V and 2 bases from J; junction bases left unmatched: 9. The CDR3 spells CATRTGTGPGNTIYF. The CDR3, as DNA: TGTGCCACCCGAACCGGGACAGGGCCTGGAAACACCATATATTTT.

The chain uses TRBV5-6 and TRBJ1-4; D not resolved. Germline lookup yields CDR1 SGHDT and CDR2 YYEEEE. There are 15 residues in the CDR3. Trimming removed 4 bases from V and 0 bases from J, with 10 bases in between. CDR3 protein: CASSAVPSTNEKLFF. DNA of the CDR3: TGTGCCAGCAGCGCGGTCCCGTCAACTAATGAAAAACTGTTTTTT.

The rearrangement joins TRBV5-1 to TRBJ1-2; D ambiguous. The V end was cut by 1 base, the J end by 8 bases, with 12 bases between. Germline V gene sequence: CDR1 SGHRS, CDR2 YFSETQ. CDR3 length: 13 residues. The CDR3 DNA is TGCGCCAGCAGCTTGAGGGCAGAGGGAGGCTACACCTTC. This gives the protein CASSLRAEGGYTF.

This clone showed up just once. The chain joins TRBV9 to TRBJ2-2, with D hard to call. The CDR3 has 13 amino acids. In germline, CDR1 is SGDLS, CDR2 YYNGEE. V was cut by 2 bases and J by 4 bases, with 6 bases left in between. This CDR3 is CASSVTSTGELFF. In nucleotides, the CDR3 is TGTGCCAGCAGCGTTACGAGCACCGGGGAGCTGTTTTTT.

This chain links TRBV6-1 with TRBJ2-1, with 10 bases identical to TRBD1. From germline, CDR1 is MNHNS and CDR2 SASEGT. The CDR3 is 15 amino acids. Trimming cost V 0 bases and J 4 bases; bases outside gene matches: 0. The CDR3 loop is CASSEAGQGYNEQFF. The CDR3 DNA reads TGTGCCAGCAGTGAAGCGGGACAGGGGTACAATGAGCAGTTCTTC.

In DNA form, the CDR3 reads TGTGCCAGCAGTGCCCGAGCGGGTATTATGAACACTGAAGCTTTCTTT. Amino acids: CASSARAGIMNTEAFF. The chain has TRBV6-4 and TRBJ1-1; no clear D. Trimming removed 4 bases from V and 0 bases from J, with 15 bases in between. The CDR3 sequence is 16 residues long. The germline CDR1 and CDR2 sequences are MRHNA and SNTAGT.

The chain has TRBV7-9 and TRBJ1-1; 7 bases are a match to TRBD1. CDR3 length: 15 residues. Germline V gives CDR1 SEHNR, CDR2 FQNEAQ (reference sequence). The V gene end was trimmed by 5 bases and the J gene end by 10 bases; junction bases not matched to a gene: 16. The CDR3 protein is CASSPFGTGVGRAFF. The CDR3 nucleotides read TGTGCCAGCAGCCCCTTTGGTACAGGGGTAGGTAGAGCTTTCTTT. Using reference TRBV7-9 and TRBJ1-1 for the parts outside the CDR3, the full variable domain is DTGVSQNPRHKITKRGQNVTFRCDPISEHNRLYWYRQTLGQGPEFLTYFQNEAQLEKSRLLSDRFSAERPKGSFSTLEIQRTEQGDSAMYLCASSPFGTGVGRAFFGQGTRLTVV.

The genes are TRBV5-6 and TRBJ2-2; 7 bases are a match to TRBD1. The CDR3 runs 15 residues. The germline V gene encodes CDR1 SGHDT and CDR2 YYEEEE. Germline trimming cut 0 bases from V and 4 bases from J; bases unmatched to any gene: 3. The CDR3 region is CASSLVPGGTGELFF. CDR3 nucleotides: TGTGCCAGCAGCTTGGTCCCAGGGGGCACCGGGGAGCTGTTTTTT.

The gene calls are TRBV19 and TRBJ1-2; possible D gene TRBD1, 5 bases. Germline CDR1 reads LNHDA; CDR2 reads SQIVND (reference sequence). With 4 bases removed from V and 3 bases from J, the gap between germline ends came to 12 bases. The CDR3 consists of 14 residues. The CDR3 region has the DNA TGTGCCAGTAGTACAAGGGACCAATACTATGGCTACACCTTC. Translated: CASSTRDQYYGYTF.

This clone has a single count. The genes are TRBV24-1 and TRBJ1-3, with unresolved D. V was pared by 5 bases and J by 7 bases, with 11 bases between. The CDR3 length is 13 residues. The V gene's germline CDR1 is KGHDR and CDR2 SFDVKD. The CDR3 protein is CATSALIPNTIYF. Here the CDR3 DNA reads TGTGCCACCAGTGCCCTGATCCCGAACACCATATATTTT.

The V and J genes are TRBV6-5 and TRBJ2-7; perhaps D is TRBD1 or TRBD2 (5 bases each). From germline, CDR1 is MNHEY and CDR2 SVGAGI. The length of the CDR3 is 14 residues. V dropped 7 bases and J dropped 4 bases, with 17 bases sitting between them. The CDR3 is CASTLGAPGYEQYF. The DNA for the CDR3 is TGTGCCAGCACCCTCGGGGCGCCGGGGTACGAGCAGTACTTC.

The J gene is TRBJ1-5, the V gene TRBV19; TRBD1 might be the D (5 bases). In germline, CDR1 is LNHDA, CDR2 SQIVND (reference sequence). This CDR3 comprises 13 residues. Trimming took 9 bases from V and 4 from J, leaving 13 bases between them. This chain's CDR3 is CASVGQLNQPQHF. For the CDR3, the DNA is TGTGCCAGCGTGGGGCAGCTGAATCAGCCCCAGCATTTT. Full variable domain (remainder filled in from reference TRBV19 and TRBJ1-5): DGGITQSPKYLFRKEGQNVTLSCEQNLNHDAMYWYRQDPGQGLRLIYYSQIVNDFQKGDIAEGYSVSREKKESFPLTVTSAQKNPTAFYLCASVGQLNQPQHFGDGTRLSIL.

The V call is TRBV21-1, the J call TRBJ2-7; TRBD2 is taken as the D call from the table, unchecked against the DNA. TRBV21-1 is a listed pseudogene. The CDR3 runs 16 residues. The CDR3 DNA is TGTGCCAGCAGCAAATACCCGGGAGGCGTGACCTACGAGCAGTACTTC. Its protein is CASSKYPGGVTYEQYF.

This chain links TRBV5-6 with TRBJ2-5; tentatively, D is TRBD1 (5 bases). V lost 2 bases, J lost 7 bases, and 12 bases lay in between. The length of the CDR3 is 13 residues. Germline V gene data show CDR1 as SGHDT and CDR2 as YYEEEE. In nucleotides, the CDR3 is TGTGCCAGCAGCTTAGGGGTCTCGGTGACCCAGTACTTC. Its translation is CASSLGVSVTQYF.

In DNA form, the CDR3 reads TGTGCCAGCAGCCGAGGGGGTGCTAGGTGGGACACTGAAGCTTTCTTT. Translation: CASSRGGARWDTEAFF. The chain recombines TRBV7-8 with TRBJ1-1; possibly TRBD1 for D (6 bases). CDR1 and CDR2 (germline): SGHVS, FQNEAQ. This CDR3 is 16 amino acids long. The V end lost 5 bases, the J end lost 3 bases, and 19 bases lay between the germline ends. The full variable domain, rest sourced from reference TRBV7-8 and TRBJ1-1, is GAGVSQSPRYKVAKRGQDVALRCDPISGHVSLFWYQQALGQGPEFLTYFQNEAQLDKSGLPSDRFFAERPEGSVSTLKIQRTQQEDSAVYLCASSRGGARWDTEAFFGQGTRLTVV.

This chain links TRBV10-3 with TRBJ1-1; no clear D. There are 16 residues in the CDR3. Germline-derived CDR1 and CDR2 are ENHRY and SYGVKD. Trimming left V 3 bases short and J 0 bases short, with 14 bases between. The CDR3 loop is CAISEGRGSVNTEAFF. Here the CDR3 DNA reads TGTGCCATCAGTGAAGGTAGAGGCAGCGTGAACACTGAAGCTTTCTTT.

The chain's CDR3 is CASSTEAEFGGELFF. CDR3 coding DNA: TGTGCCAGCAGCACCGAAGCGGAATTCGGCGGGGAGCTGTTTTTT. The J gene is TRBJ2-2, the V gene TRBV7-8; weak D call: TRBD2 (5 bases). The CDR3 is made up of 15 amino acids. The V gene's germline CDR1 is SGHVS and CDR2 FQNEAQ. V was cut by 5 bases and J by 7 bases, with 17 bases left in between. The entire variable domain, with the rest obtained from reference TRBV7-8 and TRBJ2-2, is as follows: GAGVSQSPRYKVAKRGQDVALRCDPISGHVSLFWYQQALGQGPEFLTYFQNEAQLDKSGLPSDRFFAERPEGSVSTLKIQRTQQEDSAVYLCASSTEAEFGGELFFGEGSRLTVL.